This T cell receptor (beta chain) was profiled in a study of cytomegalovirus exposure and HLA in healthy donors. Findings and limits, study-wide: Three CMV-associated chains were confirmed in vitro to be specific for CMV antigens.

The primer mix had 60 Vbeta and 13 Jbeta primers. The data were produced by immunoSEQ multiplex PCR, yet TCRdb's version contains in-frame clones alone and is incomplete. This sample yields some 120,000 clones, of which 76% are seen a single time; 9.5% to 15% belongs to the top ten. There are 13 residues in the CDR3. Between the trimmed V and J ends, which lost 7 bases and 3 bases, there was a span of 13 bases. Germline V gene lookup returns CDR1 GTSNPN and CDR2 SVGIG (reference sequence). Comment on this clone: Its antigen remains unidentified.

V and J are TRBV30 and TRBJ1-3; D is possibly TRBD1 (5 bases). Sequencing was performed on PBMCs. This clonotype was sampled from a woman aged 40 to 55 in good health and CMV-seropositive. Written as DNA, the CDR3 is TGTGCCTCCACTTCAGGGATTGGAAACACCATATATTTT. As protein: CASTSGIGNTIYF.